The next 5 T cell receptor beta chains were all read from a single sample in a study of T cell responses to AZD1222 COVID-19 vaccine. TCRdb's copy holds only in-frame clones and misses some; the assay was immunoSEQ multiplex PCR. The sample contains around 150,000 clones, 70% to 90% of which appear only once. The sample in question was peripheral blood, obtained on day 0 of AZD1222 vaccination. Receptor source: an adult in good health.

V gene TRBV5-5 combines with J gene TRBJ2-1; 10 bases align to TRBD2. Trimming cost V 1 base and J 11 bases; bases outside gene matches: 9. Germline loops: CDR1 SGHKS, CDR2 YYEKEE (reference sequence). The CDR3 spans 15 residues. The CDR3 nucleotides are TGTGCCAGCAGCTTGAGTCTAGCGGGGGACATTCAGCAGTTCTTC. This encodes CASSLSLAGDIQQFF. The full variable domain, with the rest looked up from reference TRBV5-5 and TRBJ2-1, is DAGVTQSPTHLIKTRGQQVTLRCSPISGHKSVSWYQQVLGQGPQFIFQYYEKEERGRGNFPDRFSARQFPNYSSELNVNALLLGDSALYLCASSLSLAGDIQQFFGPGTRLTVL.

The gene calls are TRBV28 and TRBJ1-5, with D tentatively TRBD1 (6 bases). The CDR3 is made up of 15 amino acids. Trimming took 10 bases from V and 2 from J, leaving 18 bases between them. Germline V gene lookup returns CDR1 MDHEN and CDR2 SYDVKM. CDR3 loop: CATQGGGFGNQPQHF. The CDR3 region has the DNA TGTGCCACCCAGGGAGGGGGGTTCGGCAATCAGCCCCAGCATTTT.

The V and J genes are TRBV7-8 and TRBJ1-5; D not resolved. This CDR3 is built from 13 residues. Trimming shortened V by 2 bases and J by 2 bases, and 4 bases separated the two germline ends. The germline gives CDR1 SGHVS, CDR2 FQNEAQ. The CDR3 loop reads CASSLRGNQPQHF. The CDR3 DNA sequence: TGTGCCAGCAGCTTAAGGGGCAATCAGCCCCAGCATTTT.

This clone was picked up one time. The genes are TRBV9 and TRBJ2-3; the match to TRBD2 covers 11 bases. The CDR3 spans 16 residues. J gave up 2 bases and V 3 bases, and 5 bases lay outside the gene matches. Germline V gene sequence: CDR1 SGDLS, CDR2 YYNGEE. In DNA, the CDR3 is TGTGCCAGCAGCGGACCGGGACTAGCGGACACAGATACGCAGTATTTT. Its protein is CASSGPGLADTDTQYF.

The genes are TRBV5-1 and TRBJ2-2; possibly TRBD1 for D (7 bases). Trimming left V 2 bases short and J 5 bases short, with 19 bases between. Germline V CDR1 and CDR2: SGHRS, YFSETQ. The CDR3 covers 17 residues. The CDR3 bases are TGCGCCAGCAGCTTTCATCGGCAGGGGGGTTTGACCGGGGAGCTGTTTTTT. Translating it yields CASSFHRQGGLTGELFF.